This TCR beta chain was retrieved from a study of T cell responses to AZD1222 COVID-19 vaccine. Overall study: Combined were second doses at about 4 or about 12 weeks. Overall study results and limits: Females outnumbered males among donors, who were mostly white British; clonal diversity was possibly underestimated. Reportedly, close to half of spike-specific TCRs are directed against unmutated variant regions. Spike as a whole was targeted by vaccine-associated CD4 TCRs, dominant at 160-218 and 743-854.

Method: immunoSEQ multiplex PCR; TCRdb's copy keeps in-frame clones and lacks some. The sample shows 150,000 to 200,000 clones, just over 90% of them seen only once. Note on this clone: Antigen unknown.

The CDR3 sequence is 16 residues long. The sequenced sample was peripheral blood, obtained on day 0 of AZD1222 vaccination. This sequence joins TRBV12-2 and TRBJ1-5. TRBV12-2 is labeled a pseudogene. The sequence came from an adult in good health. The CDR3 sequence: CASRPPDYGANQPQHF. The CDR3 region has the DNA TGTGCAAGTCGCCCACCGGACTATGGGGCGAATCAGCCCCAGCATTTT.